These 30 T cell receptor beta chains came from one sample sequenced in a study of blood T cell repertoires in COVID-19. Profiled with immunoSEQ multiplex PCR; TCRdb holds only in-frame clones, not every one. The sample records some 360,000 clones, 88% being singletons. The sequenced sample consisted of PBMCs or T cells enriched from blood (not recorded which). Receptor source: a woman aged 25 to 39 who had been exposed to COVID-19.

The chain has TRBV7-2 and TRBJ1-6; D might be TRBD1 (6 bases). V gave up 3 bases and J gave up 9 bases, with 18 bases separating them. The CDR3 length is 16 residues. The germline V gene encodes CDR1 SGHTA and CDR2 FQGNSA. The CDR3, as DNA: TGTGCCAGCAGCTTGCAGACAGGATCGCCGGGTTCACCCCTCCACTTT. It specifies CASSLQTGSPGSPLHF.

The rearrangement uses TRBV2 and TRBJ2-7; TRBD2 matches at 11 bases. Germline trimming cut 7 bases from V and 3 bases from J; bases unmatched to any gene: 2. This CDR3 has 13 amino acids. CDR1 SNHLY and CDR2 FYNNEI come from the germline V gene. The CDR3 bases are TGTGCCAGCATGACTAGCGGGATCTACGAGCAGTACTTC. It codes for CASMTSGIYEQYF.

V gene TRBV24-1 combines with J gene TRBJ2-3; TRBD2 agrees at 7 bases. Unmatched junction bases numbered 4, after V lost 3 bases and J lost 2 bases. The CDR3 loop spans 15 amino acids. The germline V gene has CDR1 KGHDR and CDR2 SFDVKD. The CDR3 region has the DNA TGTGCCACCAGTGATCCCGGGACTACCACAGATACGCAGTATTTT. Protein product: CATSDPGTTTDTQYF.

This clone was seen more than once but under ten times. The rearrangement joins TRBV20-1 to TRBJ2-7; 7 bases align to TRBD2. Per germline, CDR1 DFQATT and CDR2 SNEGSKA (reference sequence). The CDR3 contains 11 residues. CDR3 residues: CGASSGNEQYF. For the CDR3, the DNA is TGCGGAGCCTCTAGCGGAAACGAGCAGTACTTC.

The rearrangement joins TRBV27 to TRBJ1-2, with 9 bases lining up with TRBD1. The CDR3 is 14 residues long. The junction had 7 bases not matched to a gene; V was cut back by 5 bases and J by 6 bases. Germline V lookup: CDR1 MNHEY, CDR2 SMNVEV (reference sequence). In DNA form, the CDR3 reads TGTGCCAGCAGTCTCCTACAGGGGGCGGATGGCTACACCTTC. Residues: CASSLLQGADGYTF.

The J gene is TRBJ2-7, the V gene TRBV2, with TRBD2 matching 8 bases. Per germline, CDR1 SNHLY and CDR2 FYNNEI. The V gene end was trimmed by 4 bases and the J gene end by 2 bases; junction bases not matched to a gene: 4. This CDR3 spans 14 amino acids. The CDR3 protein is CASSGLARAYEQYF. In DNA, the CDR3 is TGTGCCAGCAGTGGACTAGCGAGAGCCTACGAGCAGTACTTC.

The genes are TRBV9 and TRBJ1-2, with TRBD1 identical over 7 bases. Germline CDR1 and CDR2: SGDLS and YYNGEE. With V trimmed by 0 bases and J by 4 bases, 12 bases remained unmatched. The CDR3 is 17 residues long. The CDR3 sequence is CASSVATGKGAGYGYTF. Written as DNA, the CDR3 is TGTGCCAGCAGCGTAGCAACAGGGAAGGGGGCTGGCTATGGCTACACCTTC. Full variable domain (remainder filled in from reference TRBV9 and TRBJ1-2): DSGVTQTPKHLITATGQRVTLRCSPRSGDLSVYWYQQSLDQGLQFLIQYYNGEERAKGNILERFSAQQFPDLHSELNLSSLELGDSALYFCASSVATGKGAGYGYTFGSGTRLTVV.

The chain recombines TRBV28 with TRBJ2-1; maybe TRBD2 (6 bases). The CDR3 contains 16 residues. CDR1 and CDR2 (germline): MDHEN, SYDVKM. Trimming pared 5 bases from V and 3 bases from J, leaving 17 bases between. This CDR3 reads CASSPGGLGVYNEQFF. The CDR3 nucleotides read TGTGCCAGCAGTCCTGGGGGACTTGGGGTCTACAATGAGCAGTTCTTC.

This chain links TRBV18 with TRBJ1-2, with D hard to call. V was clipped by 3 bases and J by 5 bases, with 10 bases between them. CDR1 and CDR2 from the germline V gene are KGHSH and LQKENI. This CDR3 is built from 13 residues. The CDR3 sequence is CASSPVDLYGYTF. CDR3 in DNA: TGTGCCAGCTCACCGGTCGATCTATATGGCTACACCTTC. Based on the CDR3 plus reference TRBV18 and TRBJ1-2, the full variable domain is NAGVMQNPRHLVRRRGQEARLRCSPMKGHSHVYWYRQLPEEGLKFMVYLQKENIIDESGMPKERFSAEFPKEGPSILRIQQVVRGDSAAYFCASSPVDLYGYTFGSGTRLTVV.

This clone was counted a single time. The J gene is TRBJ1-6, the V gene TRBV28, with D uncertain. The CDR3 runs 14 residues. V lost 5 bases and J 5 bases, leaving 10 bases between the germline ends. Germline V gene sequence: CDR1 MDHEN, CDR2 SYDVKM. The CDR3 DNA reads as TGTGCCAGCAGTCCTCGGTCGGATAATTCACCCCTCCACTTT. Protein sequence: CASSPRSDNSPLHF.

V is TRBV5-1 and J is TRBJ2-1; 7 nucleotides align to TRBD2. Germline values: CDR1 SGHRS, CDR2 YFSETQ. The CDR3 covers 15 residues. V trimming: 0 bases; J trimming: 7 bases; junction bases outside the gene matches: 7. In DNA, the CDR3 is TGCGCCAGCAGCTTGGCCCTAGCGGCCATGAATGAGCAGTTCTTC. Its translation is CASSLALAAMNEQFF.

In nucleotides, the CDR3 is TGTGCCAGCAGTTCTGTCAGGGGGGCTCGGGGCACTGAAGCTTTCTTT. This codes for CASSSVRGARGTEAFF. The chain has TRBV27 and TRBJ1-1, with 7 positions matching TRBD1. The CDR3 covers 16 residues. V was pared by 4 bases and J by 4 bases, with 12 bases of the junction left unmatched. Germline CDR1 and CDR2: MNHEY and SMNVEV (reference sequence).

The CDR3 nucleotides read TGTGCCAGCAGTTTAGTGACAGGTGGGGTGAACACTGAAGCTTTCTTT. This translates into CASSLVTGGVNTEAFF. J is TRBJ1-1 and V is TRBV28; maybe TRBD1 (6 bases). The CDR3 contains 16 residues. Deletions cut 2 bases from V and 0 bases from J, with 13 bases between. Germline lookup yields CDR1 MDHEN and CDR2 SYDVKM.

CDR3 nucleotide sequence: TGTGCCAGCAGCAAAGCGACGGGAGCCACCAATCAGCCCCAGCATTTT. Its protein product is CASSKATGATNQPQHF. The V gene is TRBV21-1, the J gene TRBJ1-5. TRBV21-1 is given as a pseudogene. The CDR3 has 16 residues.

This chain joins TRBV6-5 and TRBJ1-5, with D perhaps matching TRBD1 (6 bases). This CDR3 has 14 amino acids. Germline V gene sequence: CDR1 MNHEY, CDR2 SVGAGI. V lost 7 bases to trimming and J lost 2 bases, with 12 bases between them. In DNA, the CDR3 is TGTGCCAGCATGAGGGGGGGTGGCAATCAGCCCCAGCATTTT. Its translation is CASMRGGGNQPQHF.

The gene calls are TRBV19 and TRBJ1-1; D might be TRBD1 (5 bases). In germline, CDR1 is LNHDA, CDR2 SQIVND (reference sequence). The CDR3 has 16 amino acids. V was pared by 1 base and J by 6 bases, with 18 bases between. The CDR3 sequence is CASSIALLTEVAEAFF. The CDR3 nucleotides are TGTGCCAGTAGTATAGCCCTACTGACAGAGGTCGCTGAAGCTTTCTTT.

This clone occurred once. The rearrangement joins TRBV4-2 to TRBJ1-2, with D perhaps TRBD1 (6 bases). The V gene's germline CDR1 is LGHNA and CDR2 YNFKEQ. The V end was cut by 0 bases, the J end by 8 bases, with 16 bases between. The CDR3 has 15 amino acids. CDR3 nucleotide sequence: TGTGCCAGCAGCCAAGATGGGGGGGCGGAGCGGGGCTACACCTTC. Translated, it gives CASSQDGGAERGYTF.

The chain recombines TRBV7-3 with TRBJ1-1, with TRBD1 as a possible D gene (6 bases). Germline values: CDR1 SGHTA, CDR2 FQGTGA. This CDR3 spans 14 amino acids. With 2 bases removed from V and 11 bases from J, the gap between germline ends came to 18 bases. Here the CDR3 reads CASSLRGGPGSAFF. CDR3 nucleotides: TGTGCCAGCAGCTTACGTGGGGGCCCGGGGTCGGCTTTCTTT.

This clone came up many times. The V call is TRBV6-1, the J call TRBJ1-4, with TRBD1 matching 9 bases. CDR3 length: 17 amino acids. Germline CDR1 and CDR2: MNHNS and SASEGT. The junction had 12 bases not matched to a gene; V was cut back by 3 bases and J by 7 bases. CDR3 nucleotide sequence: TGTGCCAGCAGTGACAAACCACCGGGACAGGGTGGTGAAAAACTGTTTTTT. Translated, it gives CASSDKPPGQGGEKLFF.

The CDR3 loop is CASIPGGGRRGHYGYTF. The CDR3 DNA follows: TGTGCCAGCATCCCTGGGGGGGGCCGCAGGGGGCATTATGGCTACACCTTC. J is TRBJ1-2 and V is TRBV28; 8 bases align to TRBD1. Germline values: CDR1 MDHEN, CDR2 SYDVKM. The CDR3 has 17 amino acids. Losses at the gene ends were 7 bases for V and 5 bases for J; bases not matched to a gene: 18.

The CDR3 bases are TGTGCCAGCAGCCTGAGCGCTATAATTTCACCCCTCCACTTT. It is translated as CASSLSAIISPLHF. The genes are TRBV7-9 and TRBJ1-6; no reliable D call. V was shortened by 5 bases and J by 9 bases, with 14 bases between the two germline ends. Germline V gives CDR1 SEHNR, CDR2 FQNEAQ (reference sequence). The CDR3 runs to 14 residues.

CDR3 protein: CSVETRPQETQYF. The DNA for the CDR3 is TGCAGCGTTGAAACCAGGCCCCAAGAGACCCAGTACTTC. This rearrangement joins TRBV29-1 to TRBJ2-5; D unresolved. The germline V gene has CDR1 SQVTM and CDR2 ANQGSEA. The V end was cut by 2 bases, the J end by 1 base, with 8 bases between. The CDR3 extends over 13 amino acids.

This clone was counted ten times or more. This chain links TRBV6-5 with TRBJ1-4; 7 bases match TRBD1. This CDR3 region has 14 residues. J lost 5 bases, V lost 6 bases, and 6 bases had no gene match. From germline, CDR1 is MNHEY and CDR2 SVGAGI. The CDR3 nucleotides are TGTGCCAGCAGCCCCGGGACAGAAAATGAAAAACTGTTTTTT. As protein: CASSPGTENEKLFF.

The sample holds many counts of this clone. The chain links TRBV5-4 to TRBJ2-7; TRBD2 matches 14 bases. The CDR3 loop spans 17 amino acids. Trimming at V came to 1 base and at J to 4 bases, leaving 7 bases not matched to a gene. CDR1 is SGHNT, CDR2 YYREEE, per germline (reference sequence). CDR3 nucleotide sequence: TGTGCCAGCAGCTTGAACCGGGGACTAGCGGGAGTATACGAGCAGTACTTC. It encodes CASSLNRGLAGVYEQYF.

The chain employs TRBV29-1 and TRBJ1-1; 8 bases fit TRBD1. The CDR3 has 14 amino acids. J gave up 11 bases and V 5 bases, and 16 bases lay outside the gene matches. The germline CDR1 and CDR2 sequences are SQVTM and ANQGSEA. The CDR3 DNA reads TGCAGCGTTCTACCAGGGGGCGCGTTTTTGAATGCTTTCTTT. This translates into CSVLPGGAFLNAFF.

The genes are TRBV9 and TRBJ2-1; 10 bases are a match to TRBD2. CDR3 length equals 15 residues. Trimming cost V 0 bases and J 6 bases; bases outside gene matches: 3. The germline V gene has CDR1 SGDLS and CDR2 YYNGEE. The chain's CDR3 is CASSVVASGSNEQFF. CDR3 coding DNA: TGTGCCAGCAGCGTAGTGGCTAGCGGGAGCAATGAGCAGTTCTTC.

The chain carries TRBV2 and TRBJ2-5; TRBD1 agrees at 7 bases. V shed 5 bases, J shed 2 bases, and the junction held 2 bases outside the gene matches. CDR1 and CDR2 (germline): SNHLY, FYNNEI. The CDR3 covers 13 residues. CDR3 nucleotides: TGTGCCAGCAGTTACAGGGGTCAAGAGACCCAGTACTTC. It codes for CASSYRGQETQYF. The full variable domain, completed using reference TRBV2 and TRBJ2-5, is EPEVTQTPSHQVTQMGQEVILRCVPISNHLYFYWYRQILGQKVEFLVSFYNNEISEKSEIFDDQFSVERPDGSNFTLKIRSTKLEDSAMYFCASSYRGQETQYFGPGTRLLVL.

This CDR3 reads CATGKVAYEQYF. In nucleotides, the CDR3 is TGTGCCACAGGGAAGGTAGCCTACGAGCAGTACTTC. V gene TRBV28 combines with J gene TRBJ2-7; a weak D match, TRBD1 (5 bases). Germline V lookup: CDR1 MDHEN, CDR2 SYDVKM. V lost 10 bases, J lost 2 bases, and 12 bases lay in between. This CDR3 spans 12 amino acids.

The genes are TRBV7-2 and TRBJ1-2; perhaps TRBD1 as D (6 bases). The CDR3 runs 14 residues. The V and J ends lost 5 bases and 0 bases respectively, with 10 bases between them. Looked up from germline, CDR1 is SGHTA and CDR2 is FQGNSA. The CDR3 DNA follows: TGTGCCAGCAGCACCCGGACAGCTAACTATGGCTACACCTTC. Translated, it gives CASSTRTANYGYTF.

The chain links TRBV11-3 to TRBJ1-1, with TRBD1 matching 8 bases. V shed 5 bases, J shed 0 bases, and the junction held 5 bases outside the gene matches. Germline CDR1 and CDR2: SGHNT and YENEEA. The CDR3 length is 15 residues. CDR3 bases: TGTGCCAGCAGCCCACCGACAGGGGTGAACACTGAAGCTTTCTTT. Protein sequence: CASSPPTGVNTEAFF. The full variable domain, rest sourced from reference TRBV11-3 and TRBJ1-1, is EAGVVQSPRYKIIEKKQPVAFWCNPISGHNTLYWYLQNLGQGPELLIRYENEEAVDDSQLPKDRFSAERLKGVDSTLKIQPAELGDSAVYLCASSPPTGVNTEAFFGQGTRLTVV.